Listed below are T cell receptor beta chains from one sample, sequenced in a study of cytomegalovirus exposure and HLA in healthy donors. TCRdb's table, derived via immunoSEQ multiplex PCR, lists solely in-frame clones and lacks some. The sample has roughly 140,000 clones, 82% seen once. Source material: PBMCs. The origin of the receptors is a male donor in good health and CMV-seronegative. Each CDR3 is given with its conserved first and last residue. The D gene is left open where the match is weak. Expanded clones get a size class; other rows say once, few or many, or leave the size out.

d_gene,v_gene,j_gene,abundance,CDR3nt,CDR3aa
TRBD2,TRBV11-2,TRBJ2-7,NA,TGTGCCAGCAGAGAAGTAGCGGGAGGCGAGCAGTACTTC,CASREVAGGEQYF
NA,TRBV7-9,TRBJ1-1,NA,TGTGCCACCGAGGAGGGGCGAAACACTGAAGCTTTCTTT,CATEEGRNTEAFF
TRBD1,TRBV10-3,TRBJ2-5,NA,TGTGCCATCAGTGCGGACAGGGTAGAGACCCAGTACTTC,CAISADRVETQYF
TRBD1,TRBV4-1,TRBJ2-1,NA,TGCGCCAGCAGCCAAGGACAGGGTCTATTATCGGACAATGAGCAGTTCTTC,CASSQGQGLLSDNEQFF
NA,TRBV30,TRBJ1-1,NA,TGTGCGGGTGGTGCAGACATGAACACTGAAGCTTTCTTT,CAGGADMNTEAFF
TRBD2,TRBV4-2,TRBJ2-7,NA,TGTGCCAGCAGCCAAGAGACTAGCGGGAGTTTGTACGAGCAGTACTTC,CASSQETSGSLYEQYF
NA,TRBV15,TRBJ2-7,NA,TGTGCCACCAGCAGAGATAGCGACGAGCAGTACTTC,CATSRDSDEQYF
NA,TRBV14,TRBJ2-7,NA,TGTGCCAGCAGACTCCGGGACACAATTAACTACGAGCAGTACTTC,CASRLRDTINYEQYF
TRBD1,TRBV4-3,TRBJ2-7,few,TGCGCCAGCAGCCAGGGGACAGGGCAGACCTACGAGCAGTACTTC,CASSQGTGQTYEQYF
NA,TRBV5-1,TRBJ2-5,NA,TGCGCCAGCAGCTTAATCCCGGGCCAAGAGACCCAGTACTTC,CASSLIPGQETQYF
TRBD1,TRBV6-1,TRBJ2-7,NA,TGTGCCAGCAAGAGTGGGACAGGGGGAACCTACGAGCAGTACTTC,CASKSGTGGTYEQYF
NA,TRBV6-5,TRBJ1-3,few,TGTGCCAGCAGCACAGGGTTTGGAAACACCATATATTTT,CASSTGFGNTIYF
TRBD1,TRBV27,TRBJ1-1,NA,TGTGCCAGCAGTATAACAGGGGGTAACACTGAAGCTTTCTTT,CASSITGGNTEAFF
TRBD1,TRBV4-1,TRBJ1-1,NA,TGCGCCAGCAGCCGTCCGGCGGGACAGATGAACACTGAAGCTTTCTTT,CASSRPAGQMNTEAFF
NA,TRBV5-1,TRBJ2-7,NA,TGCGCCAGCAGCTCCCAGGGGACCTTCTACGAGCAGTACTTC,CASSSQGTFYEQYF
TRBD2,TRBV7-3,TRBJ2-2,NA,TGTGCCAGCAGCCCTACTAGCGGGAGGGCCGGCGGGGAGCTGTTTTTT,CASSPTSGRAGGELFF
TRBD2,TRBV10-2,TRBJ2-5,NA,TGCGCCAGCGGGAAGGGACTAGCGGCACAAGAGACCCAGTACTTC,CASGKGLAAQETQYF
NA,TRBV7-8,TRBJ2-7,NA,TGTGCCAGCAGCGCCGGCCCCGGGGGCTCCTACGAGCAGTACTTC,CASSAGPGGSYEQYF
NA,TRBV25-1,TRBJ1-6,NA,TGTGCCAGCAGTAATCCAGGAAGCTCACCCCTCCACTTT,CASSNPGSSPLHF
NA,TRBV30,TRBJ2-1,NA,TGTGCCCAAGGGGCGTCCTCCTACAATGAGCAGTTCTTC,CAQGASSYNEQFF
NA,TRBV19,TRBJ2-3,NA,TGTGCCACCCGACTAGATACGCAGTATTTT,CATRLDTQYF
NA,TRBV21-1,TRBJ2-7,NA,TGTGCCAGCAGGTTCGGAGTGGAGCCGACCTACGAGCAGTACTTC,CASRFGVEPTYEQYF
NA,TRBV9,TRBJ2-2,NA,TGTGCCAGCAGCGTTCGGGGGGACACAAACACCGGGGAGCTGTTTTTT,CASSVRGDTNTGELFF
TRBD1,TRBV13,TRBJ2-1,NA,TGTGCCAGCAGCTTAGGGCAGGGGGCTCGTAATGAGCAGTTCTTC,CASSLGQGARNEQFF
TRBD2,TRBV9,TRBJ2-1,NA,TGTGCCAGCAGCGCGGTGGCGGGAGAACATGGGAATGAGCAGTTCTTC,CASSAVAGEHGNEQFF
NA,TRBV20-1,TRBJ1-1,once,TGCAGTGTATCCGCGGACACTGAAGCTTTCTTT,CSVSADTEAFF
TRBD2,TRBV5-1,TRBJ2-3,NA,TGCGCCAGCAGCTTGTTAGCGGGAGTGGATACGCAGTATTTT,CASSLLAGVDTQYF
NA,TRBV5-1,TRBJ2-4,NA,TGCGCCAGCAGCTTGACGACAGGTTTGGTCGGCATTCAGTACTTC,CASSLTTGLVGIQYF
NA,TRBV11-2,TRBJ2-7,NA,TGTGCCAGCAGCAAAGGTAGGGCGGGAACCCCCGAGCAGTACTTC,CASSKGRAGTPEQYF
NA,TRBV13,TRBJ1-2,NA,TGTGCCAGCAGCTTGGATAGGGGCAATGGCTACACCTTC,CASSLDRGNGYTF
TRBD1,TRBV27,TRBJ2-2,NA,TGTGCCAGCAGTTCATACCGGGACAGGGTCCCCGGGGAGCTGTTTTTT,CASSSYRDRVPGELFF
TRBD2,TRBV15,TRBJ2-7,NA,TGTGCCACCAGCAGGTCGGGGGGGCCTGAGTACTTC,CATSRSGGPEYF